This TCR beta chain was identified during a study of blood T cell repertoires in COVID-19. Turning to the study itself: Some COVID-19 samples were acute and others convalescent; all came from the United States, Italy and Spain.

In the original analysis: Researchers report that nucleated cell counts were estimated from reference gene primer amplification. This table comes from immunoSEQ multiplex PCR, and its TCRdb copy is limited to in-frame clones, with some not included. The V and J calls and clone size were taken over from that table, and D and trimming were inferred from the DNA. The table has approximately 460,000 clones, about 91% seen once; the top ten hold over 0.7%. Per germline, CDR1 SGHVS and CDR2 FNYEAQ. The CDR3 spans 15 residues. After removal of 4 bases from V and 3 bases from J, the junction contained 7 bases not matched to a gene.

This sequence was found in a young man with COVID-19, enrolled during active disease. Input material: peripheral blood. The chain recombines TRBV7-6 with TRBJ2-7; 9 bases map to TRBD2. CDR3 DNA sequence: TGTGCCAGCAGCTCGGGCGGGAGGGCCTTCTACGAGCAGTACTTC. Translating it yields CASSSGGRAFYEQYF.